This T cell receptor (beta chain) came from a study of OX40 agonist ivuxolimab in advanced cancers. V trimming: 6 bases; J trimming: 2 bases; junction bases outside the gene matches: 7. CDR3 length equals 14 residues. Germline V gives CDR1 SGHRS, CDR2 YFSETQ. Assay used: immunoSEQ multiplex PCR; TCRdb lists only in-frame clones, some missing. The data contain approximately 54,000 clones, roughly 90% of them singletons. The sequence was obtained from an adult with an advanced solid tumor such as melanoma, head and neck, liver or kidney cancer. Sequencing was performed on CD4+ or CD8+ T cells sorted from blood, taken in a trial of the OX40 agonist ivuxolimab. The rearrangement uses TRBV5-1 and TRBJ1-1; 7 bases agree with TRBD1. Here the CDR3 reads CASTLQGLNTEAFF. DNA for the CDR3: TGCGCCAGCACCTTACAGGGGCTCAACACTGAAGCTTTCTTT.